The subject of this entry is one T cell receptor (beta chain). Its antigen is not yet known. No much larger clonotype is one base removed from it; base qualities were not supplied. The trial excluded patients who had a history of autoimmune disease or who were on systemic immunosuppression. In every dose cohort, peripheral blood was drawn for TCR sequencing at baseline, cycle 4 day 1, and cycle 7 day 1. Samples came from an open-label, multicenter, first-in-human phase I dose-escalation trial of ivuxolimab. The trial enrolled adults with locally advanced or metastatic head and neck squamous cell, hepatocellular, melanoma or renal cell carcinoma. Before TCR sequencing, CD4+ T cells and CD8+ T cells were sorted from peripheral blood as separate populations. Based on the germline V gene, the CDR1 and CDR2 sequences are SGHDT and YYEEEE. The CDR3 sequence holds 19 residues, the cysteine and phenylalanine included. Only the CDR3 part of the read is kept: 57 bases, read in frame from the first base. V is reduced by 5 bases and J by 8 bases, leaving a spacing of 34 bases between them.

The sample comes from a study of OX40 agonist ivuxolimab in advanced cancers. Regarding the research as a whole: Ivuxolimab was a fully human IgG2 agonistic monoclonal antibody targeting the costimulatory receptor OX40 (CD134). The monotherapy dose-escalation portion (N of about 50 patients) of the phase I ivuxolimab trial is reported in the paper. Prior anti-PD-1, anti-PD-L1 or anti-CTLA-4 therapy was permitted, and checkpoint inhibitors had been received by around 39% of dose-escalation patients. Peripheral TCRbeta sequencing aimed to test whether ivuxolimab altered TCR sequence diversity and caused clonal T-cell expansion. Intravenous ivuxolimab was administered to patients every 2 weeks at six dose levels: 0.01, 0.1, 0.3, 1.5, 3 and 10 mg/kg. In the dose-escalation cohort, nearly 85% of patients were male, and the mean age was 60 years with a range of roughly 23 to 90. Three dose-escalation patients achieved partial responses, one with hepatocellular carcinoma and two with cutaneous melanoma. Among the approximately 50 dose-escalation patients, around 19 had hepatocellular carcinoma, around 15 melanoma, 9 renal cell carcinoma and 9 head and neck cancer.

For sequencing of the TCRbeta CDR3 region, genomic DNA was extracted from the sorted cells. TCRbeta CDR3 regions were sequenced using the immunoSEQ Assay. TCRdb limited this immuneACCESS table to in-frame rearrangements with V and J called. A share of clones is missing; checked studies link under half to unresolved V genes, and the rest is unexplained. This sample comprises about 72,000 clones, roughly 87% of them detected only once. 2% to 2.5% of the sample is held by the ten biggest clonotypes. The investigation overall reported the following: Antigen specificity was not determined for the clonally expanded peripheral T cells. On average, CD8+ T cells showed more expanded clones than CD4+ T cells after ivuxolimab. At doses of 0.1 to 3.0 mg/kg, clonal expansion of both CD4+ and CD8+ T cells in blood was seen between baseline and week 6. In the 0.1-3.0 mg/kg groups, partial responders had among the lowest normalized peripheral clonal expansion, particularly in CD8+ T cells. Low levels of normalized T-cell clonal expansion were also seen in some patients who did not respond.

Sample: CD4+ or CD8+ T cells sorted from blood, taken in a trial of the OX40 agonist ivuxolimab. This receptor was obtained from an adult with an advanced solid tumor such as melanoma, head and neck, liver or kidney cancer. Rearrangement joined TRBV5-6 to TRBJ1-1; a tentative D call is TRBD1 (6 bases match). The CDR3 is CASRGHLMPSDRDTREAFF. The bases read TGTGCCAGCAGGGGACACCTCATGCCCTCCGACAGAGACACGCGCGAAGCTTTCTTT.